One and the same sample provided the 18 T cell receptor beta chains below, sequenced in a study of cytomegalovirus exposure and HLA in healthy donors. Both 60 Vbeta primers and 13 Jbeta primers went into the PCR. TCRdb keeps only in-frame clones here, not all; method: immunoSEQ multiplex PCR. The sample yields about 220,000 clones, about 70% seen once. Sequencing was done on a sample of PBMCs. The receptors come from a woman aged 25 to 45 in good health and CMV-seronegative.

A word on this clone: The junction shows a germline mismatch at one end, possibly a read error. The chain links TRBV30 to TRBJ2-2, with 10 bases aligning to TRBD1. The CDR3 totals 15 residues. Germline CDR1 is GTSNPN and CDR2 is SVGIG (reference sequence). CDR3 bases: TGTGCCTCGAGTGATCTGGAGACAGGGGGCTGGGAGCTGTTTTTT. Translating gives CASSDLETGGWELFF.

This rearrangement joins TRBV7-3 to TRBJ2-3; 8 bases fit TRBD1. This CDR3 has 13 residues. V lost 5 bases and J lost 10; bases outside the gene matches: 8. Germline-derived CDR1 and CDR2 are SGHTA and FQGTGA. CDR3 sequence (DNA): TGTGCCAGCAGCGCCGCCCGGACAGGGCCGCAGTATTTT. As protein: CASSAARTGPQYF.

This clone came up once. The chain recombines TRBV11-2 with TRBJ2-1; D is perhaps TRBD2 (5 bases). CDR1 is SGHAT and CDR2 is FQNNGV in the germline V gene. Deletions cut 6 bases from V and 0 bases from J, with 9 bases between. This CDR3 is 14 amino acids long. The CDR3 bases are TGTGCCAGCAGTCGGGGTAGCTCCTACAATGAGCAGTTCTTC. It yields the protein CASSRGSSYNEQFF.

This clone has just a few counts. The V call is TRBV6-1, the J call TRBJ1-1; no clear D gene. The CDR3 has 9 residues. In germline, CDR1 is MNHNS, CDR2 SASEGT. Trimming removed 8 bases from V and 10 bases from J, with 8 bases in between. In DNA, the CDR3 is TGTGCCAGCGGGAGGATAGCTTTCTTT. Translating it yields CASGRIAFF.

This clone was picked up one time. The chain has TRBV7-2 and TRBJ2-3; 7 bases map to TRBD2. CDR1 and CDR2 from the germline V gene are SGHTA and FQGNSA. The CDR3 extends over 16 amino acids. The junction had 9 bases not matched to a gene; V was cut back by 5 bases and J by 1 base. The DNA of the CDR3 is TGTGCCAGCAGCCCCGAAGCGGGAATGGGCACAGATACGCAGTATTTT. This codes for CASSPEAGMGTDTQYF.

The chain has TRBV5-8 and TRBJ2-5; D is ambiguous. The DNA end is a closer match to TRBJ2-7, so the J assignment may be wrong. The germline V gene encodes CDR1 SGHTS and CDR2 YDEGEE. CDR3 length: 13 residues. The CDR3 nucleotides are TGTGCCAGCACCCGTCGGGTCTCCTACGAGCAGTACTTC. As protein: CASTRRVSYEQYF.

This chain uses TRBV5-8 with TRBJ2-7, with TRBD2 matching over 9 bases. Germline V CDR1 and CDR2: SGHTS, YDEGEE. Trimming cost V 3 bases and J 4 bases; bases outside gene matches: 8. This CDR3 region has 15 residues. CDR3 region: CASSSPASGIYEQYF. In DNA form, the CDR3 reads TGTGCCAGCAGCTCGCCGGCTAGCGGGATTTACGAGCAGTACTTC.

The CDR3 region has the DNA TGTGCCAGCAGCGGTAGTTCAAATCAGCCCCAGCATTTT. This codes for CASSGSSNQPQHF. The chain employs TRBV7-9 and TRBJ1-5; D remains ambiguous. Trimming removed 5 bases from V and 4 bases from J, with 9 bases in between. The CDR3 totals 13 residues. CDR1 and CDR2 from the germline V gene are SEHNR and FQNEAQ (reference sequence). The full variable domain, completed using reference TRBV7-9 and TRBJ1-5, is DTGVSQNPRHKITKRGQNVTFRCDPISEHNRLYWYRQTLGQGPEFLTYFQNEAQLEKSRLLSDRFSAERPKGSFSTLEIQRTEQGDSAMYLCASSGSSNQPQHFGDGTRLSIL.

The chain couples TRBV15 to TRBJ2-7, with 7 nucleotides matching TRBD2. The CDR3 is 14 residues long. Losses at the gene ends were 3 bases for V and 2 bases for J; bases not matched to a gene: 4. CDR1 is LNHNV, CDR2 YYDKDF, per germline (reference sequence). CDR3 nucleotides: TGTGCCACCAGCAGCGGCGGGAGTGCCTACGAGCAGTACTTC. It codes for CATSSGGSAYEQYF.

This clone was recorded once. V is TRBV4-1 and J is TRBJ2-5; 8 nucleotides align to TRBD1. Germline CDR1 and CDR2: MGHRA and YSYEKL. V lost 4 bases, J lost 5 bases, and 3 bases stayed unmatched. The CDR3 contains 13 residues. The CDR3 DNA sequence: TGCGCCAGCAGCCGACAGGGGAAGGAGACCCAGTACTTC. Amino acids: CASSRQGKETQYF.

This clone has just a few counts. The rearrangement uses TRBV10-3 and TRBJ1-4, with D possibly TRBD1 on 6 matching bases. CDR1 is ENHRY and CDR2 is SYGVKD in the germline V gene. The CDR3 extends over 13 amino acids. With 6 bases removed from V and 4 bases from J, the gap between germline ends came to 9 bases. The CDR3 spells CAIRDSNNEKLFF. In nucleotides, the CDR3 is TGTGCCATCAGGGACAGCAATAATGAAAAACTGTTTTTT.

This chain joins TRBV7-3 and TRBJ2-3; perhaps TRBD2 as D (6 bases). Trimming shortened V by 2 bases and J by 4 bases, and 10 bases separated the two germline ends. Germline V gene lookup returns CDR1 SGHTA and CDR2 FQGTGA. This CDR3 is built from 14 residues. This CDR3 reads CASSLGRGADTQYF. CDR3 bases: TGTGCCAGCAGCTTAGGGCGGGGCGCAGATACGCAGTATTTT.

This chain joins TRBV15 and TRBJ2-3, with 14 nucleotides matching TRBD2. Losses at the gene ends were 8 bases for V and 0 bases for J; bases not matched to a gene: 7. The CDR3 is 17 residues long. Germline assignment: CDR1 LNHNV and CDR2 YYDKDF (reference sequence). CDR3 sequence reads: CATQGTSGGHSTDTQYF. The CDR3, as DNA: TGTGCCACCCAGGGGACTAGCGGGGGCCATAGCACAGATACGCAGTATTTT.

The chain carries TRBV30 and TRBJ1-2; possible D gene TRBD1, 5 bases. V was clipped by 1 base and J by 5 bases, with 17 bases between them. The CDR3 contains 15 residues. Germline V CDR1 and CDR2: GTSNPN, SVGIG (reference sequence). CDR3 sequence: CAWSASLGGTYGYTF. The CDR3 region has the DNA TGTGCCTGGAGTGCCTCCCTGGGAGGGACGTATGGCTACACCTTC.

This chain uses TRBV9 with TRBJ2-5; 8 positions match TRBD2. The J call may be wrong; the DNA end is better matched by TRBJ2-7. Germline V gene sequence: CDR1 SGDLS, CDR2 YYNGEE. The length of the CDR3 is 15 residues. The CDR3 DNA sequence: TGTGCCAGCAGCGTAGATCCCAGCGGGAGCTACGAGCAGTACTTC. Translated: CASSVDPSGSYEQYF.

The CDR3 DNA reads as TGTGCCTGGGAGGGGGCCCGAGACGAGCAGTACTTC. Amino acids: CAWEGARDEQYF. The chain recombines TRBV30 with TRBJ2-7, with 7 bases fitting TRBD1. Per the germline V gene, CDR1 is GTSNPN and CDR2 is SVGIG (reference sequence). The junction had 6 bases not matched to a gene; V was cut back by 5 bases and J by 5 bases. The CDR3 covers 12 residues.

This clone was detected only a few times. J is TRBJ1-4 and V is TRBV30, with a weak D call TRBD1 (6 bases). The CDR3 is 12 amino acids. V lost 5 bases, J lost 7 bases, and 11 bases lay in between. Per the germline V gene, CDR1 is GTSNPN and CDR2 is SVGIG (reference sequence). The chain's CDR3 is CAWAMGAEKLFF. The CDR3 DNA reads as TGTGCCTGGGCAATGGGGGCTGAAAAACTGTTTTTT.

This chain joins TRBV6-5 and TRBJ2-7, with D possibly being TRBD2 (5 bases). Trimming pared 5 bases from V and 6 bases from J, leaving 17 bases between. This CDR3 contains 14 residues. Germline V gives CDR1 MNHEY, CDR2 SVGAGI. CDR3 sequence reads: CASSAGPSTGEQYF. The CDR3 coding sequence is TGTGCCAGCAGTGCGGGCCCTTCTACTGGCGAGCAGTACTTC.